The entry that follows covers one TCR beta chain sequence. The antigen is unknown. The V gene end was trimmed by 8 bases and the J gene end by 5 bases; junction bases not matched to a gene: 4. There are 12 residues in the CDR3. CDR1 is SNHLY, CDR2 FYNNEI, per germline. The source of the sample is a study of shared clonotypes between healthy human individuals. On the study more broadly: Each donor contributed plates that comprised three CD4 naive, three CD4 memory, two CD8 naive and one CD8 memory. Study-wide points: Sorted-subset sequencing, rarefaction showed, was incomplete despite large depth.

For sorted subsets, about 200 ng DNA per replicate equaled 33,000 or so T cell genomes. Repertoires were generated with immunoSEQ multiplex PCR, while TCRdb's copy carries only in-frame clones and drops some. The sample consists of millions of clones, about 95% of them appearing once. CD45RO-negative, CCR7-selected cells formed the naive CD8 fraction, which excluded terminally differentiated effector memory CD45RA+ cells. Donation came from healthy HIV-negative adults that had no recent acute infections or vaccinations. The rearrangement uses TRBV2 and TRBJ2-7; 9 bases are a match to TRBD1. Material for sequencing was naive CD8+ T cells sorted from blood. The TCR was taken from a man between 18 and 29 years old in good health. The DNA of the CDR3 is TGTGCCAGCTCCACAGGGGGCAACGAGCAGTACTTC. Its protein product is CASSTGGNEQYF.